Reported below is one TCR beta chain. No antigen is known for it. Germline-derived CDR1 and CDR2 are SGHKS and YYEKEE (reference sequence). The CDR3 runs to 17 residues. Trimming at V came to 0 bases and at J to 6 bases, leaving 8 bases not matched to a gene. This record comes from a study of T cells in Graves' hyperthyroidism and ophthalmopathy. TCR beta CDR3 regions were amplified from RNA transcripts. HTBI primers drove first-round RT-PCR of the TCR CDR3. TCRdb passed the multiplex PCR reads through MiXCR, listing each CDR3 protein once. This sample has about 400,000 distinct CDR3 sequences, with just under 15% found just once. Study-wide points: A 13 V-J signature model discriminated ophthalmopathy versus stable hyperthyroidism.

Uncontrolled infection, other autoimmune disease, pregnancy or lactation led to exclusion. Sequences were obtained from blood. This chain connects TRBV5-5 to TRBJ2-2; 10 bases agree with TRBD1. This clonotype was sampled from a young woman with Graves' hyperthyroidism. The CDR3 DNA sequence: TGTGCCAGCAGCTTGGTCCCCCGGGGGACAGGGGCCGGGGAGCTGTTTTTT. It codes for CASSLVPRGTGAGELFF.